Each of the 25 T cell receptor beta chains below was sequenced from the same sample in a study of CD8 T cells in Susac syndrome (dated by TCRdb to between 2018 and 2020). The protocol used for the library was the immunoSEQ multiplex PCR assay. RNA was extracted using the RNeasy kit, and about 0.45 to 1 ug of the RNA was reverse transcribed with random hexamers. TCRdb passed the public sequencing reads through fastp at Q25 and MiXCR, retaining productive beta sequences. Each CDR3 protein gets just one entry, which takes the most common genes and DNA from the rows behind it. This sample gives approximately 280,000 distinct CDR3 sequences in total; 70% to 90% of them show up just once. The top ten hold 0.11% of the sample. Sequencing was carried out using CD8+ T cells from PBMCs. The source of these receptors is a human donor with multiple sclerosis.

This rearrangement joins TRBV30 to TRBJ2-4, with 8 bases aligning to TRBD2. The CDR3 contains 16 residues. J was trimmed by 1 base and V by 2 bases; bases with no gene match: 7. Germline V gene sequence: CDR1 GTSNPN, CDR2 SVGIG (reference sequence). CDR3 nucleotides: TGTGCCTGGAGTAAGACCGGGGGGGGCGCCAAAAACATTCAGTACTTC. Translated: CAWSKTGGGAKNIQYF.

V and J are TRBV2 and TRBJ2-1; a weak D match, TRBD1 (5 bases). CDR3 size: 11 residues. Germline V lookup: CDR1 SNHLY, CDR2 FYNNEI. V was clipped by 10 bases and J by 9 bases, with 13 bases between them. CDR3 protein: CATERGSEQFF. In DNA form, the CDR3 reads TGTGCCACCGAAAGGGGTAGTGAGCAGTTCTTC.

The rearrangement uses TRBV12-3 or TRBV12-4 and TRBJ1-3; D unclear. V was clipped by 8 bases and J by 3 bases, with 5 bases between them. CDR3 length: 11 amino acids. DNA of the CDR3: TGTGCCAGCGGGTTTGGAAACACCATATATTTT. Encoded protein: CASGFGNTIYF.

The genes are TRBV11-2 and TRBJ2-1; possibly TRBD2 for D (6 bases). The CDR3 is 17 residues long. V gave up 3 bases and J gave up 5 bases, with 20 bases separating them. The germline gives CDR1 SGHAT, CDR2 FQNNGV. As DNA, the CDR3 is TGTGCCAGCAGCTTGTTGATCTCTAGCGCCCCAAACAATGAGCAGTTCTTC. As protein: CASSLLISSAPNNEQFF.

The genes are TRBV6-2 or TRBV6-3 and TRBJ2-7; 8 positions match TRBD1. This CDR3 region has 16 residues. V gave up 5 bases and J gave up 3 bases; unmatched junction bases: 12. Germline V gene sequence: CDR1 MNHEY, CDR2 SVGEGT. Here the CDR3 reads CASSVDRERQRYEQYF. DNA for the CDR3: TGTGCCAGCAGTGTGGACAGGGAAAGACAACGCTACGAGCAGTACTTC.

This clonotype has only a few counts. The chain is built from TRBV6-6 and TRBJ2-7; maybe TRBD1 (6 bases). Trimming took off 5 bases at V and 0 bases at J, with 14 bases between the two ends. This CDR3 region has 15 residues. Germline V gene lookup returns CDR1 MNHNY and CDR2 SVGAGI (reference sequence). The CDR3 DNA is TGTGCCAGCAGTAACCCAGGGACACGCTCCTACGAGCAGTACTTC. It yields the protein CASSNPGTRSYEQYF.

DNA of the CDR3: TGTGCCAGTCCGCCAGGAATAAACACTGAAGCTTTCTTT. Translating gives CASPPGINTEAFF. The V and J genes are TRBV6-7 and TRBJ1-1; D is undetermined. TRBV6-7 is designated an ORF whose function remains uncertain. This CDR3 region has 13 residues. Trimming removed 9 bases at V and 2 bases at J, with 13 bases between.

V is TRBV9 and J is TRBJ1-2, with 9 bases that match TRBD1. Trimming at V came to 2 bases and at J to 5 bases, leaving 4 bases not matched to a gene. CDR3 length: 14 residues. Germline-derived CDR1 and CDR2 are SGDLS and YYNGEE. The CDR3 DNA reads TGTGCCAGCAGCGTTTCCGGGACAGGGTATGGCTACACCTTC. Encoded protein: CASSVSGTGYGYTF. The complete variable domain, with remaining parts taken from reference TRBV9 and TRBJ1-2, reads DSGVTQTPKHLITATGQRVTLRCSPRSGDLSVYWYQQSLDQGLQFLIQYYNGEERAKGNILERFSAQQFPDLHSELNLSSLELGDSALYFCASSVSGTGYGYTFGSGTRLTVV.

This clonotype has just a few counts. The CDR3 DNA reads as TGTGCCAGCAGTCGGGGGGACCAGCCCCAGCATTTT. Translating it yields CASSRGDQPQHF. This chain connects TRBV9 to TRBJ1-5, with D possibly being TRBD1 (5 bases). In germline, CDR1 is SGDLS, CDR2 YYNGEE. The CDR3 runs 12 residues. Trimming removed 5 bases from V and 7 bases from J, with 10 bases in between.

The chain recombines TRBV28 with TRBJ1-3; D is perhaps TRBD1 (6 bases). Germline V gene sequence: CDR1 MDHEN, CDR2 SYDVKM. There are 16 residues in the CDR3. V was pared by 5 bases and J by 2 bases, with 16 bases between. DNA for the CDR3: TGTGCCAGCAGTGCATCCCGTGAGGGGGCTGGAAACACCATATATTTT. Translation gives CASSASREGAGNTIYF.

The J gene is TRBJ1-3, the V gene TRBV7-9; D is unclear. V lost 8 bases to trimming and J lost 2 bases, with 7 bases between them. The V gene's germline CDR1 is SEHNR and CDR2 FQNEAQ (reference sequence). The length of the CDR3 is 12 residues. Here the CDR3 reads CASGPTGNTIYF. In nucleotides, the CDR3 is TGTGCCAGCGGTCCAACTGGAAACACCATATATTTT.

V is TRBV3-1 and J is TRBJ2-5, with D possibly being TRBD1 or TRBD2 (5 bases each). Germline CDR1 and CDR2: LGHDT and YNNKEL (reference sequence). V lost 4 bases and J lost 8, with 26 bases in between. The CDR3 is 17 amino acids. The CDR3 sequence: CASSRKTGTGTFGTQYF. In nucleotides, the CDR3 is TGTGCCAGCAGCCGGAAAACCGGGACGGGGACGTTCGGTACCCAGTACTTC.

The rearrangement links TRBV7-8 to TRBJ2-3, with D perhaps matching TRBD2 (8 bases). CDR1 and CDR2 from the germline V gene are SGHVS and FQNEAQ. This CDR3 is 15 amino acids long. Trimming left V 5 bases short and J 4 bases short, with 16 bases between. DNA for the CDR3: TGTGCCAGCAGCGGGACAGCGGGAGAAGCAGATACGCAGTATTTT. Amino acid sequence: CASSGTAGEADTQYF.

The genes are TRBV7-3 and TRBJ1-1; weak D call: TRBD1 (6 bases). With 2 bases removed from V and 5 bases from J, the gap between germline ends came to 18 bases. CDR3 size: 16 residues. Per germline, CDR1 SGHTA and CDR2 FQGTGA. CDR3 region: CASSLVRAGERTEAFF. The CDR3, as DNA: TGTGCCAGCAGCTTAGTGAGGGCAGGGGAGAGAACTGAAGCTTTCTTT.

The chain is built from TRBV10-3 and TRBJ2-7; TRBD2 might be the D (5 bases). Germline assignment: CDR1 ENHRY and CDR2 SYGVKD. CDR3 length: 16 residues. Trimming pared 0 bases from V and 2 bases from J, leaving 14 bases between. The CDR3 nucleotides are TGTGCCATCAGTGAGTCTAGCGTCGGGCCGGCCTACGAGCAGTACTTC. Its protein is CAISESSVGPAYEQYF.

The chain uses TRBV27 and TRBJ2-7; 9 nucleotides match TRBD2. V was pared by 2 bases and J by 5 bases, with 4 bases of the junction left unmatched. The CDR3 is 14 amino acids. Germline values: CDR1 MNHEY, CDR2 SMNVEV (reference sequence). CDR3 residues: CASSLEGGGDEQYF. CDR3 sequence (DNA): TGTGCCAGCAGTTTAGAAGGCGGGGGGGACGAGCAGTACTTC.

This clonotype was observed once. This chain joins TRBV6-5 and TRBJ2-1; D tentatively fits TRBD1 or TRBD2 (5 bases each). Deletions cut 2 bases from V and 10 bases from J, with 12 bases between. Germline loops: CDR1 MNHEY, CDR2 SVGAGI. CDR3 length equals 13 residues. CDR3 sequence: CASSYAGSREQFF. The CDR3 bases are TGTGCCAGCAGTTACGCAGGGAGTAGGGAGCAGTTCTTC.

CDR3 in DNA: TGTGCCAGCAGTGTGGGGATGCTCACTGAAGCTTTCTTT. It encodes CASSVGMLTEAFF. This sequence joins TRBV27 and TRBJ1-1; D is unresolved. In germline, CDR1 is MNHEY, CDR2 SMNVEV (reference sequence). V dropped 5 bases and J dropped 4 bases, with 11 bases sitting between them. This CDR3 contains 13 residues.

The chain joins TRBV27 to TRBJ2-6; D is ambiguous. The V gene lost 9 bases and the J gene lost 0 bases, with 9 bases spanning the gap. Looked up from germline, CDR1 is MNHEY and CDR2 is SMNVEV (reference sequence). The CDR3 spans 14 residues. CDR3 bases: TGTGCCAGTCGCCGTGGCTCTGGGGCCAACGTCCTGACTTTC. Translated: CASRRGSGANVLTF.

CDR3: CASSREDEYTDTQYF. As DNA, the CDR3 is TGCGCCAGCAGCCGGGAAGATGAATACACAGATACGCAGTATTTT. The chain has TRBV4-1 and TRBJ2-3; no definite D call. The V gene lost 4 bases and the J gene lost 2 bases, with 13 bases spanning the gap. This CDR3 spans 15 amino acids. Germline V lookup: CDR1 MGHRA, CDR2 YSYEKL.

The chain's CDR3 is CASSQGLAGGMDTQYF. CDR3 in DNA: TGTGCCAGCAGCCAGGGACTAGCGGGAGGTATGGATACGCAGTATTTT. This chain links TRBV7-8 with TRBJ2-3, with 15 bases identical to TRBD2. Looked up from germline, CDR1 is SGHVS and CDR2 is FQNEAQ. CDR3 length equals 16 residues. J lost 6 bases, V lost 5 bases, and 6 bases had no gene match.

This clonotype was seen a few times. V usage is TRBV5-5 and J usage is TRBJ1-6; D uncertain. In germline, CDR1 is SGHKS, CDR2 YYEKEE (reference sequence). The CDR3 has 11 amino acids. V was clipped by 4 bases and J by 14 bases, with 10 bases between them. The CDR3 nucleotides are TGTGCCAGCAGCGTGTGGAGGGCCCTCCACTTT. Translating gives CASSVWRALHF.

The V gene is TRBV30, the J gene TRBJ2-1; TRBD2 matches 9 bases. J gave up 3 bases and V 8 bases, and 11 bases lay outside the gene matches. Germline V gene data show CDR1 as GTSNPN and CDR2 as SVGIG (reference sequence). The CDR3 runs to 15 residues. CDR3 loop: CAGRGWREGYNEQFF. The DNA of the CDR3 is TGTGCCGGCCGGGGCTGGCGGGAGGGCTACAATGAGCAGTTCTTC.

V is TRBV29-1 and J is TRBJ2-7; D is undetermined. The CDR3 loop spans 13 amino acids. With 3 bases removed from V and 2 bases from J, the gap between germline ends came to 11 bases. From germline, CDR1 is SQVTM and CDR2 ANQGSEA. The CDR3: CSVDLGFPYEQYF. The CDR3 nucleotides are TGCAGCGTTGATTTGGGGTTTCCCTACGAGCAGTACTTC.

This chain joins TRBV2 and TRBJ2-7, with D unclear. The CDR3 sequence is 14 residues long. The V gene lost 4 bases and the J gene lost 5 bases, with 15 bases spanning the gap. The V gene's germline CDR1 is SNHLY and CDR2 FYNNEI. CDR3 in DNA: TGTGCCAGCAGTGGAAGGCCGGACGGCAACGAGCAGTACTTC. Amino acids: CASSGRPDGNEQYF.